This T cell receptor (beta chain) was retrieved from a study of molecular identifiers for immune sequencing clone quantification. Regarding the study as a whole: Highly expanded clones may be undercounted when identical TCR molecules share barcodes.

TCRdb called the PCR reads again in MiXCR, with one record for every CDR3 protein. The sample consists of over 100,000 distinct CDR3 sequences, about a third of them appearing once. Worth noting for this clonotype: Its target is not known.

The sequence derives from a human donor in good health. Some libraries in this study had Jurkat cell RNA spiked in. The sample was naive CD8+ T cells from blood, with Jurkat cell RNA spiked in. As to subset: FACS-sorted CD8+CD4-CCR7+CD45RA+ naive T cells.

The CDR3 coding sequence is TGTGCCAGCAGTATTATAGCGGGAGGTGTCTCCTACGAGCAGTACTTC. It translates to CASSIIAGGVSYEQYF. This chain uses TRBV6-5 with TRBJ2-7; 10 bases line up with TRBD2. Germline values: CDR1 MNHEY, CDR2 SVGAGI. CDR3 length equals 16 residues. V lost 5 bases and J lost 0; bases outside the gene matches: 7.